The subject of this entry is one T cell receptor (beta chain). Its antigen is not known. Germline V lookup: CDR1 SGDLS, CDR2 YYNGEE. The CDR3 has 16 amino acids. Losses at the gene ends were 0 bases for V and 5 bases for J; bases not matched to a gene: 11. This PCR relied on a set of 60 Vbeta primers and 13 Jbeta primers. The table came from immunoSEQ multiplex PCR; TCRdb's copy has only in-frame clones and leaves some out. The data show 50,000 or so clones, and the top ten clones hold roughly 25%. The record originates from a study of cytomegalovirus exposure and HLA in healthy donors. Study-wide points: An analysis was carried out at a later point. It showed that HLA-associated TCR beta chains were more clonally expanded than equally common non-associated chains. Among TCR beta chains, those listed as cytomegalovirus-associated numbered 164.

This chain connects TRBV9 to TRBJ2-7; 7 nucleotides align to TRBD1. Input material: PBMCs. This clonotype was obtained from a man aged 40-49 years in good health and CMV-seropositive. The CDR3 nucleotides are TGTGCCAGCAGCGTAGGAGGGGGCGTCTTAGACCACGAGCAGTACTTC. Protein sequence: CASSVGGGVLDHEQYF. The variable domain in full, completed from reference TRBV9 and TRBJ2-7, reads DSGVTQTPKHLITATGQRVTLRCSPRSGDLSVYWYQQSLDQGLQFLIQYYNGEERAKGNILERFSAQQFPDLHSELNLSSLELGDSALYFCASSVGGGVLDHEQYFGPGTRLTVT.